This record looks at one TCR beta chain sequence and its context. The record originates from a study of CD8 T cells in Susac syndrome. The T cells that were sequenced for TCR beta were CD8+ and CD4+ cells from blood. RNA in amounts of about 0.5 to 1 ug was reverse transcribed with random hexamers. TCR beta CDR3 was amplified by immunoSEQ covering 54 Vbeta and 13 Jbeta. In TCRdb, the immunoSEQ multiplex PCR reads were re-called with MiXCR into one record per CDR3 protein. The table records about 430,000 distinct CDR3 sequences, approximately 89% of them present only once. CDR1 MGHRA and CDR2 YSYEKL come from the germline V gene. V gave up 0 bases and J gave up 0 bases, with 8 bases separating them. This CDR3 comprises 16 residues.

V usage is TRBV4-1 and J usage is TRBJ2-2; D ambiguous. Material: CD8+ T cells from PBMCs. This TCR came from a human donor with multiple sclerosis. The CDR3 bases are TGCGCCAGCAGCCAAGAGGCGTCCGCGAACACCGGGGAGCTGTTTTTT. It is translated as CASSQEASANTGELFF.